This T cell receptor (beta chain) was sequenced during a study of blood T cells in healthy people across ages. The use of a sample-barcoded 5' primer and a J-beta primer mix characterized a second PCR of roughly 6 to 11 cycles. One entry per CDR3 protein, called by TCRdb with MiXCR from the 5' RACE reads. This table has 650,000 to 1,000,000 distinct CDR3 sequences, under 40% appearing once. This clonotype was detected only a few times. CDR3 length: 12 amino acids. The germline V gene encodes CDR1 SNHLY and CDR2 FYNNEI. V shed 6 bases, J shed 7 bases, and the junction held 4 bases outside the gene matches.

J is TRBJ2-5 and V is TRBV2, with 8 bases fitting TRBD1. The TCR originated in a man between 18 and 35 years old in good health. The specimen sequenced was blood. CDR3 in amino acids: CASRGTGTTQYF. CDR3 DNA sequence: TGTGCCAGCAGGGGGACAGGAACGACCCAGTACTTC.